These T cell receptor beta chains were read from a single sample in a study of blood T cells in healthy people across ages. MiXCR, applied by TCRdb to the 5' RACE reads, yields one record per CDR3 protein. This table holds over 1,500,000 distinct CDR3 sequences, about 39% found once. Sequenced input: blood. Receptors originate from a human donor in good health. Each CDR3 is given without its conserved first and last residue. D genes are given only for firm matches. The listing skips clone size in some rows; elsewhere it reads once, few, many or a size class.

.	TRBJ1-2	.	TRBV5-1	13	ASSPEGVLPYGYT
.	TRBJ2-5	TRBD1	TRBV9	13	ASSGGQGARETQY
.	TRBJ2-1	.	TRBV6-2/TRBV6-3	14	ASSIAGDISYNEQF
.	TRBJ1-2	.	TRBV7-8	10	ASSGGDNGYT
few	TRBJ2-2	TRBD2	TRBV15	13	ATSRGLADTGELF
.	TRBJ1-1	TRBD1	TRBV29-1	10	SVRDSNTEAF
.	TRBJ1-3	.	TRBV20-1	12	SAEDRSSGNTIY
.	.	.	TRBV2	12	ASMRDGAYNEQY
once	TRBJ2-7	TRBD1	TRBV5-1	13	ASSAGTGSSYEQY
few	TRBJ1-5	.	TRBV12-3/TRBV12-4	16	ASSIGVEGGRSNQPQH
few	TRBJ2-2	TRBD2	TRBV12-5	14	ASGFGGGATTGELF
.	TRBJ2-5	TRBD2	TRBV10-2	13	ASRPAGGTQETQY
.	TRBJ1-2	.	TRBV29-1	9	SVDQDFGYT
.	TRBJ2-5	TRBD1	TRBV29-1	11	SVRTGRQETQY
.	TRBJ2-3	.	TRBV12-3/TRBV12-4	15	ASRGIQRQVSADTQY
few	.	.	TRBV14	13	ASSHKGGGLETQY
few	TRBJ1-2	.	TRBV7-2	12	ASSPGRQAYGYT
.	TRBJ2-1	TRBD2	TRBV24-1	15	ATSDGWLAGPYNEQF
.	TRBJ2-5	TRBD2	TRBV11-2	16	ASSSHPVTAGGLGTQY
.	TRBJ2-3	.	TRBV4-1	13	ASGQEVVGRNTQY
.	TRBJ1-2	.	TRBV20-1	11	SKDRLLNYGYT
.	.	.	TRBV5-1	12	ASSCSGTPNEQY